This TCR beta chain appears in the sequencing data of a study of T cell responses to AZD1222 COVID-19 vaccine. This clone was seen a handful of times. The assay was immunoSEQ multiplex PCR, and TCRdb's table has in-frame clones only and misses some. The sample lists fewer than 200,000 clones; roughly 90% were seen once. The clonotype originates from an adult who received the AZD1222 COVID-19 vaccine. The starting material was peripheral blood, obtained 28 days after the second AZD1222 dose.

The CDR3 loop is CASSQVGSGNTIYF. In DNA, the CDR3 is TGCGCCAGCAGCCAAGTAGGTTCTGGAAACACCATATATTTT. This chain connects TRBV4-1 to TRBJ1-3, with D unresolved. CDR1 MGHRA and CDR2 YSYEKL come from the germline V gene. The ends were cut back, 1 base at V and 1 base at J, with 5 bases in the middle. The CDR3 is 14 residues long.